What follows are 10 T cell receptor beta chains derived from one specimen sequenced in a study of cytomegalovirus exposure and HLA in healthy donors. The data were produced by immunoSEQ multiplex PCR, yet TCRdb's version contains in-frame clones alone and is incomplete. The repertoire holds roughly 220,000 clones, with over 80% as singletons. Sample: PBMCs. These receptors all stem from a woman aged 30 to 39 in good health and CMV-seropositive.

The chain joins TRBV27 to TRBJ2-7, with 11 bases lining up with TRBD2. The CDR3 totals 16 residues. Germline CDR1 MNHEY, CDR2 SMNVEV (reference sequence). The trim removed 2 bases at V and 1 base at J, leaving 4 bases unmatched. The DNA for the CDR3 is TGTGCCAGCAGTTTAAAGGGACTAGCGGCGTCCTACGAGCAGTACTTC. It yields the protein CASSLKGLAASYEQYF.

CDR3 sequence reads: CASSRSTHEQYF. CDR3 sequence (DNA): TGTGCCAGCAGTCGAAGTACCCACGAGCAGTACTTC. The chain joins TRBV6-5 to TRBJ2-7; the D is unclear. The V end lost 5 bases, the J end lost 5 bases, and 10 bases lay between the germline ends. From germline, CDR1 is MNHEY and CDR2 SVGAGI. The CDR3 is 12 residues long.

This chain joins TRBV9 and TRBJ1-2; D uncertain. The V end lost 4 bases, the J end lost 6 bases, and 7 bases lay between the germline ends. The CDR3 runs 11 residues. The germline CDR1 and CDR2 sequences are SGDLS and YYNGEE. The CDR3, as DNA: TGTGCCAGCAGCAGGAGGGATGGCTACACCTTC. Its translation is CASSRRDGYTF.

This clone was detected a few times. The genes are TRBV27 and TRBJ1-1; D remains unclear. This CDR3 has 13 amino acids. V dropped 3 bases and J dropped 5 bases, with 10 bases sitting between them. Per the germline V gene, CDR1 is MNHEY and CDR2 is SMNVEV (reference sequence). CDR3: CASSLTRRTEAFF. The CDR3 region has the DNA TGTGCCAGCAGTTTGACCCGGAGGACTGAAGCTTTCTTT.

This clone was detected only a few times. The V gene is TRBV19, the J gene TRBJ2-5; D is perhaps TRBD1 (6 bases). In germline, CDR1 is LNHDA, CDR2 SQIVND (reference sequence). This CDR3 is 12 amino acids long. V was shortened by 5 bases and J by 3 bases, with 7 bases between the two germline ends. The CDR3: CASSPGEETQYF. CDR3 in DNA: TGTGCCAGTAGTCCAGGGGAAGAGACCCAGTACTTC.

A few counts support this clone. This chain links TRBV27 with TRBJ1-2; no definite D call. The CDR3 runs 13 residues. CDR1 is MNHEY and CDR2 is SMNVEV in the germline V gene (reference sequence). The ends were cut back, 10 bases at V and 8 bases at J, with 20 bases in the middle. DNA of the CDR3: TGTGCCACCCCCCGGTATATCTCGGGAGGCTACACCTTC. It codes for CATPRYISGGYTF.

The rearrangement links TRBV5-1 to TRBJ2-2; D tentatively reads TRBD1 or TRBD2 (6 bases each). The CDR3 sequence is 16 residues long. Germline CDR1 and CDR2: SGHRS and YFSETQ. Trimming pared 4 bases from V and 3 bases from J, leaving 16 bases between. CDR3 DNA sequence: TGCGCCAGCAGCGACACGCGGAGGGGGGACACCGGGGAGCTGTTTTTT. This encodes CASSDTRRGDTGELFF. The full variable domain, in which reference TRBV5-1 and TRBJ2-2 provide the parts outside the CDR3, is KAGVTQTPRYLIKTRGQQVTLSCSPISGHRSVSWYQQTPGQGLQFLFEYFSETQRNKGNFPGRFSGRQFSNSRSEMNVSTLELGDSALYLCASSDTRRGDTGELFFGEGSRLTVL.

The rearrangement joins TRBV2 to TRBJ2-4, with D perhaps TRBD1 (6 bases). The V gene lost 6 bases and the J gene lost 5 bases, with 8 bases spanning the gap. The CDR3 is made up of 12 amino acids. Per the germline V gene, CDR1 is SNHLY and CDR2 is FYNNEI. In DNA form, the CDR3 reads TGTGCCAGCAGACGGACAGAAAACATTCAGTACTTC. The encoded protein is CASRRTENIQYF. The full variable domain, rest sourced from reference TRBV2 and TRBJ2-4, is EPEVTQTPSHQVTQMGQEVILRCVPISNHLYFYWYRQILGQKVEFLVSFYNNEISEKSEIFDDQFSVERPDGSNFTLKIRSTKLEDSAMYFCASRRTENIQYFGAGTRLSVL.

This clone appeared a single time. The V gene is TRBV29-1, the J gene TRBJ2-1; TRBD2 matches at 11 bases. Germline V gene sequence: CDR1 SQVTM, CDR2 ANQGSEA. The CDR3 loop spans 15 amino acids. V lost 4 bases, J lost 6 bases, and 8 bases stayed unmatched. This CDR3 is CSVVTSGSRVNEQFF. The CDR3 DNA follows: TGCAGCGTTGTAACTAGCGGGAGTCGGGTCAATGAGCAGTTCTTC.

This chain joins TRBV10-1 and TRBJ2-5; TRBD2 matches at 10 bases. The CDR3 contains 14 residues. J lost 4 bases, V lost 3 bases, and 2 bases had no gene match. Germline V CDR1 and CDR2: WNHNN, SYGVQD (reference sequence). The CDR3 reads CASSDSGRGETQYF. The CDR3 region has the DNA TGCGCCAGCAGTGACAGCGGGAGGGGAGAGACCCAGTACTTC.